The 23 T cell receptor beta chains reported below all come from one sample, sequenced in a study of blood T cell repertoires in COVID-19. This table comes from immunoSEQ multiplex PCR, and its TCRdb copy is limited to in-frame clones, with some not included. The top ten hold about 0.96% of the sample, which has around 200,000 clones, approximately 87% seen once. The specimen sequenced was peripheral blood. The receptors were sampled from a woman under 30 who had recovered from COVID-19.

The V gene is TRBV7-6, the J gene TRBJ2-3; TRBD2 agrees at 16 bases. The CDR3 sequence is 16 residues long. Germline CDR1 SGHVS, CDR2 FNYEAQ. V gave up 5 bases and J gave up 4 bases; unmatched junction bases: 3. CDR3: CASSPGLAGGPDTQYF. CDR3 nucleotides: TGTGCCAGCAGCCCGGGACTAGCGGGAGGGCCAGATACGCAGTATTTT.

The chain recombines TRBV5-1 with TRBJ2-1; 9 bases agree with TRBD2. Germline trimming cut 4 bases from V and 3 bases from J; bases unmatched to any gene: 8. The germline V gene has CDR1 SGHRS and CDR2 YFSETQ. The CDR3 has 16 amino acids. The CDR3 bases are TGCGCCAGCAGCCGGGGACTAGCCCTTGACTACAATGAGCAGTTCTTC. Translated, it gives CASSRGLALDYNEQFF.

V is TRBV3-1 (or the pseudogene TRBV3-2) and J is TRBJ1-5, with D uncertain. This CDR3 is 13 amino acids long. V lost 0 bases to trimming and J lost 4 bases, with 4 bases between them. Germline loops: CDR1 LGHDT, CDR2 YNNKEL (reference sequence). The CDR3 reads CASSQDLNQPQHF. CDR3 coding DNA: TGTGCCAGCAGCCAAGATTTAAATCAGCCCCAGCATTTT.

The chain has TRBV15 and TRBJ2-3; a possible D gene is TRBD1 (5 bases). Per the germline V gene, CDR1 is LNHNV and CDR2 is YYDKDF (reference sequence). V was pared by 1 base and J by 2 bases, with 10 bases between. The CDR3 consists of 15 residues. The CDR3 DNA is TGTGCCACCAGCAGAGCTAGGGGTGCCACAGATACGCAGTATTTT. Residues: CATSRARGATDTQYF.

The chain links TRBV4-2 to TRBJ1-4; no firm D call. This CDR3 spans 16 amino acids. CDR1 LGHNA and CDR2 YNFKEQ come from the germline V gene. The V end was cut by 1 base, the J end by 2 bases, with 11 bases between. The CDR3 loop is CASSQVGRSTNEKLFF. DNA for the CDR3: TGTGCCAGCAGCCAAGTAGGGAGATCGACTAATGAAAAACTGTTTTTT.

The CDR3 region has the DNA TGTGCCAGCAGCTTGGGACTAGCGGGGCACAATGAGCAGTTCTTC. It yields the protein CASSLGLAGHNEQFF. This chain links TRBV5-8 with TRBJ2-1; 11 bases match TRBD2. J was trimmed by 5 bases and V by 0 bases; bases with no gene match: 1. This CDR3 comprises 15 residues. Germline V CDR1 and CDR2: SGHTS, YDEGEE.

This sequence joins TRBV29-1 and TRBJ2-7, with a weak D call TRBD2 (6 bases). Trimming removed 2 bases at V and 3 bases at J, with 11 bases between. The CDR3 has 13 residues. The germline gives CDR1 SQVTM, CDR2 ANQGSEA. The CDR3, as DNA: TGCAGCGTTGAAACGGAGGGAAACTACGAGCAGTACTTC. Translation gives CSVETEGNYEQYF.

V usage is TRBV7-9 and J usage is TRBJ2-2; 7 bases are a match to TRBD2. The V gene's germline CDR1 is SEHNR and CDR2 FQNEAQ (reference sequence). The CDR3 length is 15 residues. V lost 5 bases to trimming and J lost 4 bases; unmatched junction nucleotides: 7. DNA for the CDR3: TGTGCCAGCAGCACCAGGGAGGGAGTCACCGGGGAGCTGTTTTTT. Amino acid sequence: CASSTREGVTGELFF. The full variable domain, its missing parts supplied by reference TRBV7-9 and TRBJ2-2, is DTGVSQNPRHKITKRGQNVTFRCDPISEHNRLYWYRQTLGQGPEFLTYFQNEAQLEKSRLLSDRFSAERPKGSFSTLEIQRTEQGDSAMYLCASSTREGVTGELFFGEGSRLTVL.

The V gene is TRBV29-1, the J gene TRBJ1-1; a weak D match, TRBD1 (5 bases). CDR1 and CDR2 from the germline V gene are SQVTM and ANQGSEA. V gave up 4 bases and J gave up 1 base, with 13 bases separating them. The CDR3 covers 14 residues. The CDR3 bases are TGCAGCGTTGGGGGACTCCGTCCGAACACTGAAGCTTTCTTT. Protein: CSVGGLRPNTEAFF.

The chain couples TRBV24-1 to TRBJ1-1, with 8 bases aligning to TRBD1. V shed 4 bases, J shed 4 bases, and the junction held 7 bases outside the gene matches. The CDR3 spans 15 residues. Per germline, CDR1 KGHDR and CDR2 SFDVKD. The CDR3 here is CATSESGGATTEAFF. The CDR3 bases are TGTGCCACCAGTGAGTCAGGGGGCGCGACCACTGAAGCTTTCTTT.

The chain couples TRBV9 to TRBJ2-3; perhaps TRBD1 as D (6 bases). This CDR3 has 15 amino acids. Germline CDR1 is SGDLS and CDR2 is YYNGEE. Trimming removed 0 bases from V and 9 bases from J, with 17 bases in between. CDR3: CASSVVGQQRGTQYF. The CDR3, as DNA: TGTGCCAGCAGCGTAGTAGGACAGCAAAGGGGCACGCAGTATTTT.

The sample holds a few counts of this clone. The V and J genes are TRBV7-2 and TRBJ2-1; 9 positions match TRBD2. Looked up from germline, CDR1 is SGHTA and CDR2 is FQGNSA. With V trimmed by 1 base and J by 7 bases, 5 bases remained unmatched. The CDR3 consists of 15 residues. For the CDR3, the DNA is TGTGCCAGCAGCTTAGACCTAGCGGGAACAAATGAGCAGTTCTTC. This encodes CASSLDLAGTNEQFF.

This clone was seen only once. This chain links TRBV5-1 with TRBJ1-4; D possibly corresponds to TRBD1 (6 bases). V dropped 8 bases and J dropped 0 bases, with 8 bases sitting between them. The CDR3 is 13 amino acids. Germline assignment: CDR1 SGHRS and CDR2 YFSETQ. CDR3 sequence: CASRQATNEKLFF. DNA for the CDR3: TGCGCCAGTAGACAGGCAACTAATGAAAAACTGTTTTTT.

The chain is built from TRBV7-9 and TRBJ2-2, with TRBD2 as a possible D gene (5 bases). Germline loops: CDR1 SEHNR, CDR2 FQNEAQ (reference sequence). Trimming took 5 bases from V and 6 from J, leaving 19 bases between them. This CDR3 has 16 amino acids. CDR3 loop: CASSRGSKIDAGELFF. Here the CDR3 DNA reads TGTGCCAGCAGCCGCGGGTCCAAGATCGACGCCGGGGAGCTGTTTTTT.

The rearrangement links TRBV6-5 to TRBJ1-5; 7 nucleotides align to TRBD1. This CDR3 contains 12 residues. Germline loops: CDR1 MNHEY, CDR2 SVGAGI. With V trimmed by 7 bases and J by 7 bases, 4 bases remained unmatched. The CDR3 DNA is TGTGCCAGCAAAGACAGGGACCAGCCCCAGCATTTT. The encoded protein is CASKDRDQPQHF.

The CDR3 sequence is CASSRQHRETNTEAFF. The CDR3 region has the DNA TGTGCCAGCTCACGCCAGCACAGGGAGACGAACACTGAAGCTTTCTTT. The chain has TRBV18 and TRBJ1-1; perhaps TRBD1 as D (6 bases). Trimming removed 4 bases from V and 1 base from J, with 16 bases in between. Germline V gene lookup returns CDR1 KGHSH and CDR2 LQKENI. The CDR3 covers 16 residues.

The chain recombines TRBV24-1 with TRBJ2-1; TRBD2 might be the D (7 bases). Per the germline V gene, CDR1 is KGHDR and CDR2 is SFDVKD. The CDR3 length is 16 residues. The ends were cut back, 4 bases at V and 6 bases at J, with 18 bases in the middle. CDR3 amino acids: CATSDPGGGHTNEQFF. CDR3 DNA sequence: TGTGCCACCAGTGACCCTGGGGGGGGGCATACCAATGAGCAGTTCTTC.

The chain carries TRBV7-2 and TRBJ2-1; a possible D gene is TRBD1 (6 bases). The CDR3 is made up of 13 amino acids. V was clipped by 5 bases and J by 6 bases, with 11 bases between them. Germline V lookup: CDR1 SGHTA, CDR2 FQGNSA. CDR3 sequence reads: CASSHPDSNEQFF. CDR3 bases: TGTGCCAGCAGCCACCCGGACAGCAATGAGCAGTTCTTC.

V is TRBV19 and J is TRBJ2-3; a weak D match, TRBD2 (6 bases). There are 15 residues in the CDR3. The germline V gene has CDR1 LNHDA and CDR2 SQIVND (reference sequence). The V end lost 3 bases, the J end lost 2 bases, and 12 bases lay between the germline ends. The DNA for the CDR3 is TGTGCCAGTAGTATTGCGGGAACCACCACAGATACGCAGTATTTT. This encodes CASSIAGTTTDTQYF.

J is TRBJ2-1 and V is TRBV7-2; D possibly corresponds to TRBD2 (7 bases). Trimming removed 4 bases from V and 2 bases from J, with 18 bases in between. The CDR3 totals 17 residues. Germline loops: CDR1 SGHTA, CDR2 FQGNSA. As DNA, the CDR3 is TGTGCCAGCAGCTCAGACTCGCGGGGGCCCCCCTACAATGAGCAGTTCTTC. Protein sequence: CASSSDSRGPPYNEQFF.

This chain joins TRBV7-2 and TRBJ1-1; D not certain. V was trimmed by 1 base and J by 2 bases, leaving 8 bases between them. The CDR3 extends over 14 amino acids. Germline CDR1 is SGHTA and CDR2 is FQGNSA. CDR3 DNA sequence: TGTGCCAGCAGCTTAGAGCGGGGAAACACTGAAGCTTTCTTT. The encoded protein is CASSLERGNTEAFF.

For the CDR3, the DNA is TGTGCCAGCAGTTACTTTCCCGCAGGGTCTTCCTACGAGCAGTACTTC. Its protein is CASSYFPAGSSYEQYF. The chain employs TRBV6-5 and TRBJ2-7, with a tentative D call TRBD1 (5 bases). The CDR3 runs 16 residues. V lost 1 base and J 1 base, leaving 14 bases between the germline ends. Germline lookup yields CDR1 MNHEY and CDR2 SVGAGI.

The chain employs TRBV6-2 or TRBV6-3 and TRBJ2-7; a weak D match, TRBD2 (6 bases). Germline values: CDR1 MNHEY, CDR2 SVGEGT. The CDR3 has 15 amino acids. Trimming cost V 5 bases and J 0 bases, with 14 bases left between them. The CDR3 DNA sequence: TGTGCCAGCAGTCATCTAGCGCCTAACTCCTACGAGCAGTACGTC. Translating gives CASSHLAPNSYEQYV.